Sequencing of this T cell receptor beta chain was carried out in a study of cytomegalovirus exposure and HLA in healthy donors. Study-wide results and caveats: V- and J-gene trimming in TCR beta was tied to a missense DCLRE1C variant by an analysis performed later. What TCR beta sequences reportedly achieved was accurate prediction of HLA-A and HLA-B alleles in most subjects.

Points on this clone: The target antigen is unknown.

The CDR3 runs 13 residues. With 3 bases clipped from V and 4 bases from J, the junction kept 3 bases outside the gene matches. CDR1 is GTSNPN, CDR2 SVGIG, per germline (reference sequence). 60 Vbeta and 13 Jbeta primers were used in PCR. Measured with immunoSEQ multiplex PCR; TCRdb has only the in-frame clones, and not every one. This sample has 150,000 to 200,000 clones; roughly nine tenths occur once, and the top ten carry roughly 0.98%. This chain uses TRBV30 with TRBJ1-5, with 7 nucleotides matching TRBD1. The receptor was isolated from a boy aged 2 to 10 in good health and CMV-seronegative. The sequencing input was PBMCs. This chain's CDR3 is CAWSEQGNQPQHF. Here the CDR3 DNA reads TGTGCCTGGAGCGAACAGGGGAATCAGCCCCAGCATTTT.